The 10 T cell receptor beta chains below were found in one sample sequenced in a study of T cells in Graves' hyperthyroidism and ophthalmopathy. Amplified TCR beta CDR3 regions derived from RNA transcripts. TCR CDR3 underwent first-round RT-PCR with the HTBI primer set. MiXCR, run by TCRdb on the multiplex PCR reads, gives a single entry per CDR3 protein. The sample records about 350,000 distinct CDR3 sequences, approximately 13% being singletons. The sample consisted of blood. These receptors were taken from a woman aged 30 to 39 with Graves' hyperthyroidism.

At least ten counts were recorded for this clonotype. The CDR3 DNA sequence: TGTGCCAGCCGGTGGGGTAGGGGAAATCAGCCCCAGCATTTT. Amino acid sequence: CASRWGRGNQPQHF. This chain uses TRBV2 with TRBJ1-5; a weak D match, TRBD1 (5 bases). Germline assignment: CDR1 SNHLY and CDR2 FYNNEI. This CDR3 region has 14 residues. Trimming took 8 bases from V and 4 from J, leaving 15 bases between them.

This clonotype was observed many times. The chain couples TRBV12-5 to TRBJ2-2; 7 positions agree with TRBD1. Germline CDR1 reads LGHNT; CDR2 reads FRNRAP. J was trimmed by 3 bases and V by 8 bases; bases with no gene match: 6. CDR3 size: 14 residues. CDR3 DNA: TGTGCTAGTTCGACCGACAGGGACACCGGGGAGCTGTTTTTT. It translates to CASSTDRDTGELFF.

The chain couples TRBV20-1 to TRBJ2-1; maybe TRBD2 (5 bases). Trimming shortened V by 3 bases and J by 8 bases, and 17 bases separated the two germline ends. This CDR3 spans 14 amino acids. Germline V gene sequence: CDR1 DFQATT, CDR2 SNEGSKA (reference sequence). CDR3 protein: CSASEGVFMHEQFF. CDR3 bases: TGCAGTGCTAGCGAGGGTGTTTTTATGCATGAGCAGTTCTTC.

This clonotype was counted between two and nine times. The V gene is TRBV7-2, the J gene TRBJ2-7, with 7 bases aligning to TRBD2. Losses at the gene ends were 1 base for V and 0 bases for J; bases not matched to a gene: 3. From germline, CDR1 is SGHTA and CDR2 FQGNSA. The CDR3 runs to 15 residues. The CDR3 sequence is CASSLEGGSSYEQYF. In DNA form, the CDR3 reads TGTGCCAGCAGCTTAGAGGGCGGGAGCTCCTACGAGCAGTACTTC.

This clonotype was counted at least ten times. The V and J genes are TRBV11-2 and TRBJ2-3, with TRBD1 identical over 10 bases. In germline, CDR1 is SGHAT, CDR2 FQNNGV. The CDR3 is made up of 15 amino acids. V shed 1 base and J 6 bases; nucleotides not matched to a gene: 4. DNA of the CDR3: TGTGCCAGCAGCTTAGGAAGGACAGGGGGGGATACGCAGTATTTT. It codes for CASSLGRTGGDTQYF.

In its sample, this clonotype was seen a few times. The V gene is TRBV18, the J gene TRBJ2-7; D gene uncertain. V was pared by 1 base and J by 9 bases, with 13 bases between. The CDR3 is 13 amino acids. Germline CDR1 is KGHSH and CDR2 is LQKENI. CDR3 sequence reads: CASSPREALGQYF. The CDR3 nucleotides read TGTGCCAGCTCACCACGTGAGGCCTTGGGGCAGTACTTC.

The V gene is TRBV20-1, the J gene TRBJ2-7, with 11 bases identical to TRBD2. The CDR3 consists of 14 residues. Per the germline V gene, CDR1 is DFQATT and CDR2 is SNEGSKA (reference sequence). CDR3 sequence reads: CSARLTSGSYEQYF. DNA of the CDR3: TGCAGCGCGCGCCTAACTAGCGGGAGTTACGAGCAGTACTTC.

As regards this clonotype: One base away lies a much larger clone, so this may be a sequencing read error. The V and J genes are TRBV28 and TRBJ2-2, with D perhaps TRBD1 (6 bases). V was cut by 2 bases and J by 1 base, with 14 bases left in between. The CDR3 contains 17 residues. In germline, CDR1 is MDHEN, CDR2 SYDVKM. This chain's CDR3 is CASSLHGGGMNTGELFF. The CDR3, as DNA: TGTGCCAGCAGTTTACATGGGGGCGGAATGAACACCGGGGAGCTGTTTTTT.

The J gene is TRBJ2-5, the V gene TRBV5-4; D gene unclear. Trimming took 4 bases from V and 4 from J, leaving 11 bases between them. CDR3 length: 13 residues. From germline, CDR1 is SGHNT and CDR2 YYREEE (reference sequence). CDR3 DNA sequence: TGTGCCAGCAGCCCTGAGGAAGGAGAGACCCAGTACTTC. Translating gives CASSPEEGETQYF.

This clonotype was seen more than once but under ten times. This chain joins TRBV29-1 and TRBJ1-3, with unresolved D. The CDR3 has 11 amino acids. Germline V CDR1 and CDR2: SQVTM, ANQGSEA. Here the CDR3 reads CTGRAGNTIYF. For the CDR3, the DNA is TGCACGGGTAGGGCTGGAAACACCATATATTTT.